The present TCR beta chain was sequenced within a study of T cell responses to AZD1222 COVID-19 vaccine. Study conclusions and caveats: Across spike, vaccine-associated CD4 TCRs were found, dominant at 160-218 and 743-854. Within unmutated variant regions lay the reported targets of nearly half of spike-specific TCRs.

This CDR3 is built from 13 residues. TCRdb's table, derived via immunoSEQ multiplex PCR, lists solely in-frame clones and lacks some. The sample records roughly 120,000 clones, more than 75% being singletons. Turning to this clone: Its antigen is unidentified.

V and J are TRBV21-1 and TRBJ1-1. TRBV21-1 is noted as a pseudogene. Sample: peripheral blood, taken on day 0 of AZD1222 vaccination. The receptor was isolated from an adult in good health. CDR3 loop: CASSEDPGMQAFF. The CDR3 bases are TGTGCCAGCAGCGAGGATCCTGGGATGCAAGCTTTCTTT.